A selection of T cell receptor beta chains follows, all from one sample in a study of blood T cell repertoires in COVID-19. Produced via immunoSEQ multiplex PCR; TCRdb's table is partial and in-frame only. This table has 220,000 or so clones, under 90% appearing once. The sequenced material came from peripheral blood. All receptors come from a man aged 25-45 years with active or convalescent COVID-19. Both conserved end residues are part of each CDR3. Each record gives: clone size, J gene, V gene, D gene, CDR3 DNA, CDR3 protein. A D gene is named only where the DNA matches it firmly. Expanded clones get a size class; other rows say once, few or many, or leave the size out.

NA TRBJ1-5 TRBV2 TRBD1 TGTGCCAGCAGGGGCCAGGGGGTCAGCCAGCCCCAGCATTTT CASRGQGVSQPQHF
NA TRBJ1-6 TRBV15 NA TGTGCCACCAGCAGAGCTACCGATTCACCCCTCCACTTT CATSRATDSPLHF
NA TRBJ1-4 TRBV5-1 NA TGCGCCAGCAGTTTAAACCGGGACTTAAATGAAAAACTGTTTTTT CASSLNRDLNEKLFF
NA TRBJ2-2 TRBV7-8 TRBD1 TGTGCCAGCCGCCGGGACAGTCTCACCGGGGAGCTGTTTTTT CASRRDSLTGELFF
NA TRBJ1-2 TRBV28 NA TGTGCCAGCAGTTTATTAGAACTCGGCTACACCTTC CASSLLELGYTF
NA TRBJ2-1 TRBV7-9 NA TGTGCCAGCAGCCGCCCGGGGGAATACAATGAGCAGTTCTTC CASSRPGEYNEQFF
NA TRBJ1-2 TRBV7-6 TRBD1 TGTGCCAGCAGCCTGCGACAGGGCAACTATGGCTACACCTTC CASSLRQGNYGYTF
NA TRBJ2-7 TRBV10-3 NA TGTGCCATCAGTGAAACCACGAGCTCGGGCGAGCAGTACTTC CAISETTSSGEQYF
NA TRBJ2-2 TRBV6-5 NA TGTGCCAGCAGTTATTCAGGGCTGAACACCGGGGAGCTGTTTTTT CASSYSGLNTGELFF
NA TRBJ1-2 TRBV5-4 NA TGTGCCAGCAGCTTGAGGAGCCACCACTATGGCTACACCTTC CASSLRSHHYGYTF
NA TRBJ2-1 TRBV27 NA TGTGCCAGCAGGTTGGGAGAATACAATGAGCAGTTCTTC CASRLGEYNEQFF
once TRBJ2-4 TRBV11-2 NA TGTGCCAGCAGCGTATACTCAGGGGACACGACCAAAAACATTCAGTACTTC CASSVYSGDTTKNIQYF
NA TRBJ2-3 TRBV7-2 TRBD1 TGTGCCAGCAGCTCAACCCCGACAGGGGCTAGCACAGATACGCAGTATTTT CASSSTPTGASTDTQYF
NA TRBJ1-1 TRBV3-1/TRBV3-2 NA TGTGCCAGCAGGGGCTTGAACACTGAAGCTTTCTTT CASRGLNTEAFF
NA TRBJ2-7 TRBV5-4 NA TGTGCCAGCAGCTTGGCCGGGACACTCTCCTACGAGCAGTACTTC CASSLAGTLSYEQYF
NA TRBJ2-3 TRBV19 TRBD1 TGTGCCAGTAGTAATATCGGCAGGGGGCTTGGAGATACGCAGTATTTT CASSNIGRGLGDTQYF
NA TRBJ2-2 TRBV19 NA TGTGCCGTTAAGGGGAACCGGGACACCGGGGAGCTGTTTTTT CAVKGNRDTGELFF
NA TRBJ2-2 TRBV5-1 TRBD2 TGCGCCAGCAGCTTGACCGGCGGGAGGGCCAGAGGGGAGCTGTTTTTT CASSLTGGRARGELFF
NA TRBJ2-7 TRBV30 NA TGTGCCTGGAGTGTAGCTAACTACGAGCAGTACTTC CAWSVANYEQYF
NA TRBJ2-7 TRBV6-5 TRBD1 TGTGCCAGCAGTTACACAGGGGCCTACGAGCAGTACTTC CASSYTGAYEQYF
NA TRBJ2-7 TRBV4-1 NA TGCGCCAGCAGCCAATTCCTTGGACAATCCTACGAGCAGTACTTC CASSQFLGQSYEQYF
many TRBJ1-1 TRBV5-1 TRBD1 TGCGCCAGCAGCCCGGGACAGGAGCTCAACACTGAAGCTTTCTTT CASSPGQELNTEAFF
NA TRBJ2-7 TRBV2 NA TGTGCCAGCAGGAACGGACATTTCTACGAGCAGTACTTC CASRNGHFYEQYF
NA TRBJ1-5 TRBV27 NA TGTGCCAGCAGTTTGCAGGGTTCCAATCAGCCCCAGCATTTT CASSLQGSNQPQHF
NA TRBJ2-2 TRBV13 NA TGTGCCAGCAGCTTTCAGGGATCCGGGGAGCTGTTTTTT CASSFQGSGELFF
NA TRBJ2-3 TRBV30 NA TGTGCCTGGAGTACAGGGAATACGCAGTATTTT CAWSTGNTQYF
NA TRBJ2-3 TRBV27 TRBD2 TGTGCCAGCAGTGTAGCGGGGGGGAGCACAGATACGCAGTATTTT CASSVAGGSTDTQYF
NA TRBJ2-7 TRBV6-5 NA TGTGCCAGCAGTTACTCCAGGGGTCACTACGAGCAGTACTTC CASSYSRGHYEQYF
NA TRBJ1-4 TRBV4-2 NA TGTGCCAGCAGCCAAACAGTTGAAAAACTGTTTTTT CASSQTVEKLFF
NA TRBJ1-5 TRBV7-5 NA TGTGTCAGAAGCTTATTAGACAGGGTGCGGCAGCCCCAGCATTTT CVRSLLDRVRQPQHF
NA TRBJ1-5 TRBV5-1 NA TGCGCCAGCAGCCCGGACGGGACACGGAATCAGCCCCAGCATTTT CASSPDGTRNQPQHF
once TRBJ1-2 TRBV7-9 NA TGTGCCAGCAGCCGGACTCCAATGGGTGGCTACACCTTC CASSRTPMGGYTF
NA TRBJ2-1 TRBV12-1 NA TGTGCCAGCAGCTTTCGGTCCCCGGGGAATAGCTCCTACAATGAGCAGTTCTTC CASSFRSPGNSSYNEQFF
NA TRBJ2-3 TRBV7-9 TRBD2 TGTGCCAGCAACAGGAATCTAGCGGGGGGCACAGATACGCAGTATTTT CASNRNLAGGTDTQYF
NA TRBJ1-3 TRBV4-3 NA TGCGCCAGCAGCCAAGAGGAGGAGGCCTACACTGGAAACACCATATATTTT CASSQEEEAYTGNTIYF
NA TRBJ1-2 TRBV28 NA TGTGCCAGCACCCAGACCCAAACAGTCTGGGGCTACACCTTC CASTQTQTVWGYTF
NA TRBJ1-6 TRBV15 TRBD1 TGTGCCACCAGCAGAGATGAAGGGGGCCGGTATAATTCACCCCTCCACTTT CATSRDEGGRYNSPLHF
NA TRBJ1-1 TRBV14 TRBD1 TGTGCCAGCAGCCGGACCGGGACAGGAGAGACTGAAGCTTTCTTT CASSRTGTGETEAFF
few TRBJ1-2 TRBV7-2 NA TGTGCCAGCAGCTTAGGGGGCCACTATGGCTACACCTTC CASSLGGHYGYTF
once TRBJ2-1 TRBV6-1 NA TGTGCCAGCAGTGAAGCGGGCAGGGGTCTGTACAATGAGCAGTTCTTC CASSEAGRGLYNEQFF